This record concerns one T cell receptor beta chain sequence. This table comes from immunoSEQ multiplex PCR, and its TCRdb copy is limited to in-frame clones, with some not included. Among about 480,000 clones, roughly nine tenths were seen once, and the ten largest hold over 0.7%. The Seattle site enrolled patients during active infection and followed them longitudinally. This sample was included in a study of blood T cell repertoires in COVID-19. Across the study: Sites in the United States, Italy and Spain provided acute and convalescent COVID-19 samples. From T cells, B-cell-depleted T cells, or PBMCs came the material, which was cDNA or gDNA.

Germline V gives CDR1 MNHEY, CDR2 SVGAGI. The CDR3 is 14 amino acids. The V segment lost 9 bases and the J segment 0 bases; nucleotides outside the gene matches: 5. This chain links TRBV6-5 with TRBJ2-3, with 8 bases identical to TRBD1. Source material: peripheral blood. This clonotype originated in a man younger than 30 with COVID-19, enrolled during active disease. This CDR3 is CASEQGASTDTQYF. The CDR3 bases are TGTGCCAGTGAGCAGGGGGCTAGCACAGATACGCAGTATTTT.